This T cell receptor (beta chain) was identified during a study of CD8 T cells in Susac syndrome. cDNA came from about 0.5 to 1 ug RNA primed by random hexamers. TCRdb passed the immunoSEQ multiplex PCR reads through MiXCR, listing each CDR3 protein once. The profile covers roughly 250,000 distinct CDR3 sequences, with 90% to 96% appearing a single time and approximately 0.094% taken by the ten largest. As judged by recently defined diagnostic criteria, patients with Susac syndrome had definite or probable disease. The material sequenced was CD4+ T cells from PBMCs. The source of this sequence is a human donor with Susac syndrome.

The CDR3 loop is CSAIDGLAGSSYEQYF. The DNA for the CDR3 is TGCAGTGCTATAGATGGACTAGCGGGGAGCTCCTACGAGCAGTACTTC. The chain joins TRBV20-1 to TRBJ2-7; 12 bases are a match to TRBD2. Trimming took 4 bases from V and 0 from J; bases not matched to a gene: 7. CDR1 DFQATT and CDR2 SNEGSKA come from the germline V gene (reference sequence). This CDR3 comprises 16 residues.